This record looks at one TCR beta chain sequence and its context. The antigen is not known. This sample stems from a study of blood T cells in healthy people across ages. Turning to the study itself: The template switching approach captured approximately one barcoded beta molecule for every two T cells. General study points: Observed TCR beta diversity showed a strong correlation with the percentage of naive T cells as measured by flow cytometry.

With 4 bases removed from V and 5 bases from J, the gap between germline ends came to 11 bases. This CDR3 comprises 13 residues. The V gene's germline CDR1 is SNHLY and CDR2 FYNNEI. It was with a sample-barcoded 5' primer and a J-beta primer mix that a second PCR of about 6 to 12 cycles was run. TCRdb analysed the 5' RACE reads with MiXCR anew, one entry per CDR3 protein. The table records hundreds of thousands of distinct CDR3 sequences, 24% of them present only once. This same sample was also taken into another study, of T cells of mothers and their children. This second study says: Every microgram of extracted RNA entered cDNA synthesis, around 1.6 ug per 15 ul. Researchers report slightly higher, though non-significant, overlap in related mother-child pairs than in unrelated pairs.

The source of this sequence is a boy aged 10-17 years in good health. The V and J genes are TRBV2 and TRBJ2-5; D is unclear. The sample taken for sequencing was blood. The CDR3 DNA follows: TGTGCCAGCAGTGTACGAAGGAGCGAGACCCAGTACTTC. Translated, it gives CASSVRRSETQYF.